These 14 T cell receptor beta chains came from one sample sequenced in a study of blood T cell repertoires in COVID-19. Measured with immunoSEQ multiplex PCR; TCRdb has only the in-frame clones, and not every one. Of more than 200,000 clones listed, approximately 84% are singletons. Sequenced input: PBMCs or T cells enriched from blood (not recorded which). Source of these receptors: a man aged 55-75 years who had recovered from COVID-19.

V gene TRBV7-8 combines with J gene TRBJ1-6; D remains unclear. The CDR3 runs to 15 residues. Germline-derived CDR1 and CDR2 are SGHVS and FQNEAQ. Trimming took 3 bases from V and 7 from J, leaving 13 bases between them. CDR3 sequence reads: CASSFNRDVNSPLHF. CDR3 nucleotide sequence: TGTGCCAGCAGCTTTAACAGAGACGTCAATTCACCCCTCCACTTT.

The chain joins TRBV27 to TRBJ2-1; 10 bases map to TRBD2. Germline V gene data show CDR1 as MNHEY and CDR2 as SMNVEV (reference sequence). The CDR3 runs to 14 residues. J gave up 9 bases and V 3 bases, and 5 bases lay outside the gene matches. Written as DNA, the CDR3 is TGTGCCAGCAGTTTGATACTAGCGGGATCTGAGCAGTTCTTC. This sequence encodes CASSLILAGSEQFF.

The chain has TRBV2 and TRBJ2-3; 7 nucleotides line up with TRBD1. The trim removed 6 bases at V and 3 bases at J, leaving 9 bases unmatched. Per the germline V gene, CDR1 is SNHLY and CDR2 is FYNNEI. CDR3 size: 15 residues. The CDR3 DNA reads TGTGCCAGCAGCTTCGACAGGGATAGGACAGATACGCAGTATTTT. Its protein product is CASSFDRDRTDTQYF.

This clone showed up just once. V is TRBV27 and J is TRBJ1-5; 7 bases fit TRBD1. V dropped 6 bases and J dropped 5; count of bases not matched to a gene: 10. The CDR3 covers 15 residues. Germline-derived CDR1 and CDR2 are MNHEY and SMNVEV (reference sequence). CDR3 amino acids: CASRRTGSGDQPQHF. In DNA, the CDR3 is TGTGCCAGCAGGAGGACAGGATCTGGAGATCAGCCCCAGCATTTT.

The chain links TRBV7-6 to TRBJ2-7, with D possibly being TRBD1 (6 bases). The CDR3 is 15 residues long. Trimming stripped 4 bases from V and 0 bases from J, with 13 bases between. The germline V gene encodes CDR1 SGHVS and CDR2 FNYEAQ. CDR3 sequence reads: CASSSLQGPSYEQYF. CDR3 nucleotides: TGTGCCAGCAGCTCCCTCCAGGGGCCCTCCTACGAGCAGTACTTC.

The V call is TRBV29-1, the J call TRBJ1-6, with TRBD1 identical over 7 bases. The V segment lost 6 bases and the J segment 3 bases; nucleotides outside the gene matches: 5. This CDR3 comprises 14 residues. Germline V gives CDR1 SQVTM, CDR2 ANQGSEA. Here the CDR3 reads CSVGDSNYNSPLHF. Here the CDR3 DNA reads TGCAGCGTAGGGGACAGCAACTATAATTCACCCCTCCACTTT.

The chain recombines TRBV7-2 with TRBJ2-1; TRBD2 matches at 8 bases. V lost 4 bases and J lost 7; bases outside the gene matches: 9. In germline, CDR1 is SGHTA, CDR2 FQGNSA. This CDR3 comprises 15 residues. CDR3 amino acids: CASSSPAGDINEQFF. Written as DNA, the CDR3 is TGTGCCAGCAGCTCCCCAGCGGGGGACATTAATGAGCAGTTCTTC.

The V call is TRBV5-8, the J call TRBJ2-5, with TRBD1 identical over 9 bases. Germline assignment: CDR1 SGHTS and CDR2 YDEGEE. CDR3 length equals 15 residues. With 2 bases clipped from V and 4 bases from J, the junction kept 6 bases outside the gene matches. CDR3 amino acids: CASSLRTGAAETQYF. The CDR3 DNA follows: TGTGCCAGCAGCTTACGGACAGGGGCTGCAGAGACCCAGTACTTC. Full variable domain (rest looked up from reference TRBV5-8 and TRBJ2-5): EAGVTQSPTHLIKTRGQQATLRCSPISGHTSVYWYQQALGLGLQFLLWYDEGEERNRGNFPPRFSGRQFPNYSSELNVNALELEDSALYLCASSLRTGAAETQYFGPGTRLLVL.

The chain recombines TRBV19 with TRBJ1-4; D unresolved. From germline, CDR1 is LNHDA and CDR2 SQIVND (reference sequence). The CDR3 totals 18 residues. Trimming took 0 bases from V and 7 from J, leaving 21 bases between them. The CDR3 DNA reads TGTGCCAGTAGTATAGAGGTCGGGAGCGGATGGGATATTGAAAAACTGTTTTTT. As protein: CASSIEVGSGWDIEKLFF.

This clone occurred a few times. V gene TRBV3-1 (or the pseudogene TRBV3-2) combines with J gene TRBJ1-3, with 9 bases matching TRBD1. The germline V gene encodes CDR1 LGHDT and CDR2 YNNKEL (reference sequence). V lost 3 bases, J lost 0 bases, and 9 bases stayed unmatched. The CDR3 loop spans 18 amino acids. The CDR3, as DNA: TGTGCCAGCAGCCAGCAACAGGGGGCAGCCCTCTCTGGAAACACCATATATTTT. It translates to CASSQQQGAALSGNTIYF.

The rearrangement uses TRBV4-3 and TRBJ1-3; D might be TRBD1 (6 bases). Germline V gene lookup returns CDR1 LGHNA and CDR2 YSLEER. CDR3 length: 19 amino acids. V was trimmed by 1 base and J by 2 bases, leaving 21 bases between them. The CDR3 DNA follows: TGCGCCAGCAGCCAAGCTAACAGGGAGAGGGGGATTCCTGGAAACACCATATATTTT. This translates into CASSQANRERGIPGNTIYF.

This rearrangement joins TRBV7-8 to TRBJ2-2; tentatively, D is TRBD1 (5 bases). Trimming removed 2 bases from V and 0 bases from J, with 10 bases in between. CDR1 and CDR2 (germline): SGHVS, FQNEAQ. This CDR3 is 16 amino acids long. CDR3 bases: TGTGCCAGCAGCTTACGTAGACAGTCGAACACCGGGGAGCTGTTTTTT. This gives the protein CASSLRRQSNTGELFF. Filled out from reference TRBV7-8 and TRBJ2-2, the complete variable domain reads GAGVSQSPRYKVAKRGQDVALRCDPISGHVSLFWYQQALGQGPEFLTYFQNEAQLDKSGLPSDRFFAERPEGSVSTLKIQRTQQEDSAVYLCASSLRRQSNTGELFFGEGSRLTVL.

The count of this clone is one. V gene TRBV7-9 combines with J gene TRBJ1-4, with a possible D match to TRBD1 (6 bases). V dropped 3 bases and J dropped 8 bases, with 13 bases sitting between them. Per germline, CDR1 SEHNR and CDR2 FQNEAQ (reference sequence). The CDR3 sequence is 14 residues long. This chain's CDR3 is CASSFSGAVEKLFF. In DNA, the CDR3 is TGTGCCAGCAGCTTCTCAGGGGCCGTCGAAAAACTGTTTTTT.

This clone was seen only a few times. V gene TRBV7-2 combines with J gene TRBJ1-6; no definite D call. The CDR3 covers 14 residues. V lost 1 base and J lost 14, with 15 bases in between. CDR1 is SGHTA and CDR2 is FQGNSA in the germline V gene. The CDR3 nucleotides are TGTGCCAGCAGCTTAGGGCAAAACGAGGGATCCCTCCACTTT. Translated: CASSLGQNEGSLHF. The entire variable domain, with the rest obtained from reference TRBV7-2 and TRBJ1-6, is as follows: GAGVSQSPSNKVTEKGKDVELRCDPISGHTALYWYRQSLGQGLEFLIYFQGNSAPDKSGLPSDRFSAERTGGSVSTLTIQRTQQEDSAVYLCASSLGQNEGSLHFGNGTRLTVT.